These T cell receptor beta chains were read from a single sample in a study of blood T cell repertoires in COVID-19. Using immunoSEQ multiplex PCR, the repertoire was profiled, and TCRdb retains in-frame clones only, with some absent. The sample consists of about 93,000 clones, about 80% of them appearing once. The source material was peripheral blood. The receptor set was obtained from a human donor in a cohort sampled during active COVID-19. The CDR3 runs from the conserved cysteine through the conserved F or W. D genes are given only for firm matches. Only some rows state a clone size, as once, few, many or a class for expanded clones.

clone_size j_call d_call v_call cdr3_aa cdr3_nt
- TRBJ1-2 - TRBV6-1 CASSDRLLYGYTF TGTGCCAGCAGTGACAGGCTCCTCTATGGCTACACCTTC
- TRBJ2-7 - TRBV4-1 CASSQVVSYGVAGEQYF TGCGCCAGCAGCCAAGTTGTTTCCTATGGGGTCGCGGGGGAGCAGTACTTC
- TRBJ2-4 - TRBV5-1 CASMGEGGVLRSKNIQYF TGCGCCAGCATGGGAGAGGGAGGAGTCTTAAGGTCCAAAAACATTCAGTACTTC
- TRBJ1-1 - TRBV18 CASSPHGGGTEAFF TGTGCCAGCTCACCACATGGTGGAGGCACTGAAGCTTTCTTT
- TRBJ2-7 - TRBV28 CASRKSGYEQYF TGTGCCAGCAGGAAGAGCGGCTACGAGCAGTACTTC
- TRBJ2-1 TRBD2 TRBV5-1 CASSLARGGNNEQFF TGCGCCAGCAGCTTGGCTCGCGGGGGGAACAATGAGCAGTTCTTC
- TRBJ2-7 - TRBV6-6 CASSRDSSSRYEQYF TGTGCCAGCAGCCGCGACAGCTCCTCTCGCTACGAGCAGTACTTC
once TRBJ1-2 - TRBV11-2 CASSLVGGSYGYTF TGTGCCAGCAGCTTAGTCGGGGGTAGCTATGGCTACACCTTC
few TRBJ1-1 TRBD1 TRBV7-9 CASRETGQAQQAFF TGTGCCAGCAGAGAAACCGGACAGGCTCAGCAAGCTTTCTTT
- TRBJ2-7 - TRBV5-1 CASSLEREQYF TGCGCCAGCAGCTTGGAGAGGGAGCAGTACTTC
- TRBJ2-1 TRBD2 TRBV2 CATGGGSYNEQFF TGTGCCACCGGGGGAGGGAGTTACAATGAGCAGTTCTTC
few TRBJ2-2 TRBD2 TRBV9 CASSVGFGSGSGELFF TGTGCCAGCAGCGTAGGATTTGGTAGCGGGAGTGGGGAGCTGTTTTTT
- TRBJ2-1 - TRBV5-4 CASSAGGSVNEQFF TGTGCCAGCAGCGCGGGTGGGTCGGTCAATGAGCAGTTCTTC
- TRBJ1-5 TRBD1 TRBV6-9 CASSSPRAPGTGDSQPQHF TGTGCCAGCAGTTCCCCTAGGGCCCCCGGGACAGGGGATTCTCAGCCCCAGCATTTT
- TRBJ2-7 - TRBV5-1 CASSQGGGSYEQYF TGCGCCAGCAGCCAAGGGGGGGGTTCCTACGAGCAGTACTTC
- TRBJ1-3 TRBD1 TRBV6-5 CASRDTGDARNTIYF TGTGCCAGCAGGGATACAGGGGACGCGAGAAACACCATATATTTT
- TRBJ2-1 - TRBV18 CASSTSYNEQFF TGTGCCAGCTCAACATCGTACAATGAGCAGTTCTTC
- TRBJ2-5 TRBD1 TRBV6-5 CASSYSARGRRETQYF TGTGCCAGCAGTTACTCGGCCAGGGGGCGTCGGGAGACCCAGTACTTC
- TRBJ2-2 - TRBV28 CASSTRGRELFF TGTGCCAGCAGTACCAGGGGCCGGGAGCTGTTTTTT
- TRBJ2-7 - TRBV30 CAWAINYEQYF TGTGCCTGGGCCATCAACTACGAGCAGTACTTC
- TRBJ2-3 TRBD2 TRBV2 CASSDPREVGDTQYF TGTGCCAGCAGTGACCCGCGGGAGGTTGGAGATACGCAGTATTTT
- TRBJ2-3 TRBD1 TRBV18 CASSLIRTGGAGRVTDTQYF TGTGCCAGCTCCCTGATAAGGACAGGGGGCGCAGGGAGGGTCACAGATACGCAGTATTTT
- TRBJ1-2 - TRBV19 CASIRGPNYGYTF TGTGCCAGTATCAGGGGACCTAACTATGGCTACACCTTC
- TRBJ2-1 TRBD2 TRBV6-1 CASSERDSSGPSREQFF TGTGCCAGCAGTGAGAGGGATTCTAGCGGGCCCTCCCGGGAGCAGTTCTTC
- TRBJ1-1 - TRBV10-3 CAISESGRPEAFF TGTGCCATCAGTGAGTCGGGCAGACCCGAAGCTTTCTTT
- TRBJ2-1 - TRBV3-1/TRBV3-2 CASSQRTGTGTHEQFF TGTGCCAGCAGCCAAAGAACGGGAACAGGGACCCATGAGCAGTTCTTC
- TRBJ2-1 - TRBV7-9 CASSQTYNEQFF TGTGCCAGCAGCCAAACCTACAATGAGCAGTTCTTC
- TRBJ1-5 - TRBV10-3 CAISESGGSNQPQHF TGTGCCATCAGTGAGTCTGGAGGTAGCAATCAGCCCCAGCATTTT
- TRBJ2-7 TRBD2 TRBV5-1 CASSYGTSGLVEQYF TGCGCCAGCAGCTATGGGACTAGCGGGCTAGTCGAGCAGTACTTC
- TRBJ1-2 - TRBV19 CASSSHEAQKASGYTF TGTGCCAGTAGTAGCCACGAGGCCCAAAAAGCGAGTGGCTACACCTTC
- TRBJ2-7 - TRBV5-5 CASSSSAGQFYEQYF TGTGCCAGCAGCTCTTCTGCCGGACAGTTCTACGAGCAGTACTTC
- TRBJ1-4 - TRBV6-6 CASSYFQGPPNEKLFF TGTGCCAGCAGTTACTTTCAGGGGCCCCCTAATGAAAAACTGTTTTTT
once TRBJ2-3 TRBD1 TRBV24-1 CATSRQGAVGTDTQYF TGTGCCACCAGTCGACAGGGGGCGGTCGGCACAGATACGCAGTATTTT
once TRBJ2-2 TRBD2 TRBV28 CASTASLGQRGGLTGELFF TGTGCCAGCACCGCATCCTTGGGGCAGCGGGGGGGTTTGACCGGGGAGCTGTTTTTT
- TRBJ1-2 TRBD1 TRBV13 CASSSNGQGISNYGYTF TGTGCCAGCAGCTCAAACGGACAGGGGATTTCCAACTATGGCTACACCTTC
- TRBJ2-2 TRBD2 TRBV3-1/TRBV3-2 CASSNTGLAGDTGELFF TGTGCCAGCAGTAATACCGGACTAGCGGGGGACACCGGGGAGCTGTTTTTT
- TRBJ1-5 TRBD1 TRBV4-1 CASSHGDSYSNQPQHF TGCGCCAGCAGCCATGGGGACAGTTATAGCAATCAGCCCCAGCATTTT
- TRBJ2-1 TRBD2 TRBV5-1 CASSLPGLVNEQFF TGCGCCAGCAGCTTGCCGGGACTAGTGAATGAGCAGTTCTTC
- TRBJ2-2 TRBD1 TRBV28 CASSGPGQTFSGELFF TGTGCCAGCAGTGGACCGGGACAGACGTTTTCTGGGGAGCTGTTTTTT
- TRBJ2-3 TRBD2 TRBV5-6 CASSWLSGETDTQYF TGTGCCAGCAGCTGGCTTAGCGGGGAGACAGATACGCAGTATTTT
- TRBJ2-5 - TRBV7-3 CASSAAGSGETQYF TGTGCCAGCAGCGCAGCAGGGAGCGGGGAGACCCAGTACTTC
- TRBJ1-5 - TRBV10-2 CASSRGGDQPQHF TGCGCCAGCTCGAGGGGGGGTGATCAGCCCCAGCATTTT
- TRBJ1-6 - TRBV9 CASSVAGVGSPLHF TGTGCCAGCAGCGTAGCCGGGGTGGGTTCACCCCTCCACTTT
- TRBJ1-2 - TRBV9 CASSSPGVGDNYGYTF TGTGCCAGCAGCTCCCCAGGAGTCGGGGATAACTATGGCTACACCTTC
- TRBJ1-1 - TRBV11-2 CASSLVLQGEAFF TGTGCCAGCAGCTTAGTCTTGCAGGGTGAAGCTTTCTTT